The 9 T cell receptor beta chains listed next were all sequenced from one sample in a study of blood T cell repertoires in COVID-19. Produced via immunoSEQ multiplex PCR; TCRdb's table is partial and in-frame only. The table has roughly 570,000 clones, about 88% seen once. The source material was peripheral blood. All receptors derive from a woman between 50 and 59 years old with COVID-19, enrolled during active disease.

V usage is TRBV5-1 and J usage is TRBJ1-1, with unresolved D. Germline V lookup: CDR1 SGHRS, CDR2 YFSETQ. V shed 1 base and J shed 0 bases, with 10 bases lying between them. This CDR3 region has 15 residues. The CDR3 coding sequence is TGCGCCAGCAGCTTGATGAGGGAAATGAACACTGAAGCTTTCTTT. Translating gives CASSLMREMNTEAFF.

For the CDR3, the DNA is TGTGCCAGCAGCTTAAGACGGACCCGCAGGGTAGGGCATCAGCCCCAGCATTTT. Amino acid sequence: CASSLRRTRRVGHQPQHF. The chain employs TRBV7-8 and TRBJ1-5; TRBD1 is a possible D gene (5 bases). Trimming pared 2 bases from V and 5 bases from J, leaving 22 bases between. The CDR3 contains 18 residues. Per germline, CDR1 SGHVS and CDR2 FQNEAQ.

The chain carries TRBV9 and TRBJ1-1, with D perhaps TRBD1 (6 bases). Germline assignment: CDR1 SGDLS and CDR2 YYNGEE. The length of the CDR3 is 15 residues. V was pared by 4 bases and J by 3 bases, with 16 bases between. The CDR3 coding sequence is TGTGCCAGCAGCTCGAGCGGGGACACAGACACTGAAGCTTTCTTT. This gives the protein CASSSSGDTDTEAFF. Variable domain in full (rest from reference TRBV9 and TRBJ1-1): DSGVTQTPKHLITATGQRVTLRCSPRSGDLSVYWYQQSLDQGLQFLIQYYNGEERAKGNILERFSAQQFPDLHSELNLSSLELGDSALYFCASSSSGDTDTEAFFGQGTRLTVV.

CDR3 DNA sequence: TGTGCCAGCAGTTACAGGGAGGTCGACACTGAAGCTTTCTTT. This encodes CASSYREVDTEAFF. V is TRBV6-5 and J is TRBJ1-1; D gene ambiguous. Trimming shortened V by 2 bases and J by 3 bases, and 10 bases separated the two germline ends. From germline, CDR1 is MNHEY and CDR2 SVGAGI. There are 14 residues in the CDR3.

V is TRBV5-4 and J is TRBJ2-3; D may be TRBD2 (5 bases). The CDR3 is 15 residues long. CDR1 is SGHNT, CDR2 YYREEE, per germline (reference sequence). Trimming removed 4 bases from V and 1 base from J, with 13 bases in between. The CDR3 here is CASSPSAEGTDTQYF. CDR3 nucleotide sequence: TGTGCCAGCAGCCCGTCGGCGGAGGGCACAGATACGCAGTATTTT.

V and J are TRBV18 and TRBJ2-6; 7 positions agree with TRBD1. Germline CDR1 and CDR2: KGHSH and LQKENI. This CDR3 is built from 16 residues. The V and J ends lost 2 bases and 1 base, in that order; junction bases with no gene match: 2. The CDR3 nucleotides read TGTGCCAGCTCACCATCGACAGGGTCTGGGGCCAACGTCCTGACTTTC. The encoded protein is CASSPSTGSGANVLTF.

J is TRBJ2-3 and V is TRBV4-1; 11 bases are a match to TRBD2. V gave up 1 base and J gave up 2 bases; unmatched junction bases: 2. CDR3 length equals 16 residues. Germline CDR1 and CDR2: MGHRA and YSYEKL. The CDR3 bases are TGCGCCAGCAGCCAAGGACTAGCGGGGTTCACAGATACGCAGTATTTT. Its translation: CASSQGLAGFTDTQYF.

The rearrangement joins TRBV9 to TRBJ2-7; 7 bases agree with TRBD2. CDR1 is SGDLS, CDR2 YYNGEE, per germline. This CDR3 is built from 15 residues. V was clipped by 0 bases and J by 3 bases; unmatched bases: 6. The DNA for the CDR3 is TGTGCCAGCAGCGTAGGGGCTAGCGGCTACTACGAGCAGTACTTC. Translated: CASSVGASGYYEQYF.

This sequence joins TRBV28 and TRBJ1-6; TRBD1 is a possible D gene (6 bases). Germline V gene data show CDR1 as MDHEN and CDR2 as SYDVKM. The CDR3 is 15 amino acids. The V and J ends lost 5 bases and 6 bases respectively, with 14 bases between them. CDR3 DNA: TGTGCCAGCAGTACAGGGAGCGGAGGTAATTCACCCCTCCACTTT. It specifies CASSTGSGGNSPLHF.